Sequencing of this T cell receptor (beta chain) was carried out in a study of blood T cell repertoires in COVID-19. In the authors' methods: Reference gene primer amplification gave estimated nucleated cell counts. Sequencing used immunoSEQ multiplex PCR; TCRdb keeps in-frame clones, though not all of them. Clone size and the V and J calls come from that table; the DNA yielded D and trimming. The sample includes a few hundred thousand clones, roughly 90% of them seen just once. This clone was observed a single time. Trimming left V 4 bases short and J 3 bases short, with 14 bases between. Looked up from germline, CDR1 is LGHDT and CDR2 is YNNKEL (reference sequence). This CDR3 spans 15 amino acids.

The rearrangement uses TRBV3-1 (or the pseudogene TRBV3-2) and TRBJ2-3; D might be TRBD1 (6 bases). This clonotype originated in a woman younger than 45 who had recovered from COVID-19. The sequenced sample was PBMCs or T cells enriched from blood (not recorded which). The CDR3 DNA reads as TGTGCCAGCAGCCCAAGGACAGTTGGTACAGATACGCAGTATTTT. Translating it yields CASSPRTVGTDTQYF.